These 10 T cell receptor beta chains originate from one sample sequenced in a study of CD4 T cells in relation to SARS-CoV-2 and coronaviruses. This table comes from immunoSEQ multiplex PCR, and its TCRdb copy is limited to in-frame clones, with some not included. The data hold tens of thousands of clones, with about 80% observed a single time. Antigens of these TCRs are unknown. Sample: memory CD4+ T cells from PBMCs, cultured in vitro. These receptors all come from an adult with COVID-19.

Here the CDR3 DNA reads TGTGCCAGCAGCTCCCGGGGGTGGACTGAAGCTTTCTTT. Protein: CASSSRGWTEAFF. The genes are TRBV7-3 and TRBJ1-1; TRBD1 is a possible D gene (5 bases). This CDR3 has 13 residues. With 4 bases removed from V and 5 bases from J, the gap between germline ends came to 11 bases. Germline assignment: CDR1 SGHTA and CDR2 FQGTGA.

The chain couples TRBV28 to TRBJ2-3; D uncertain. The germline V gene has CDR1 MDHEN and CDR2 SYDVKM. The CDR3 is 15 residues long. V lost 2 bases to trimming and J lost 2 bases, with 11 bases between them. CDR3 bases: TGTGCCAGCAGTTTACTCGAGGTTTTCACAGATACGCAGTATTTT. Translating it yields CASSLLEVFTDTQYF.

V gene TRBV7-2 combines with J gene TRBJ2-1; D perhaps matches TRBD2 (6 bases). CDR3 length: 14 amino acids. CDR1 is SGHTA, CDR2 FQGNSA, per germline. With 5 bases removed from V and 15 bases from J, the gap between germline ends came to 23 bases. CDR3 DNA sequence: TGTGCCAGCAGCCTTAGGGACTCCTCCAGATCACGGTTCTTC. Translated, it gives CASSLRDSSRSRFF.

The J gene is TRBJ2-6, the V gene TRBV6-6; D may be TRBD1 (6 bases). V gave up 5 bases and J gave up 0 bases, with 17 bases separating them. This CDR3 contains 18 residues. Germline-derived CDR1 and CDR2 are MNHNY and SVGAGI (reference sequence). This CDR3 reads CASSPKGTPGSGANVLTF. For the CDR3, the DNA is TGTGCCAGCAGTCCTAAGGGGACACCCGGCTCTGGGGCCAACGTCCTGACTTTC.

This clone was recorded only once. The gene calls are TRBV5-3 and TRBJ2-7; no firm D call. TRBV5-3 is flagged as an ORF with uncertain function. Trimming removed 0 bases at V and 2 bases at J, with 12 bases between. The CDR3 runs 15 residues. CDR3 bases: TGTGCCAGAAGCTTGGGGGCCCAAGTTACCTACGAGCAGTACTTC. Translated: CARSLGAQVTYEQYF.

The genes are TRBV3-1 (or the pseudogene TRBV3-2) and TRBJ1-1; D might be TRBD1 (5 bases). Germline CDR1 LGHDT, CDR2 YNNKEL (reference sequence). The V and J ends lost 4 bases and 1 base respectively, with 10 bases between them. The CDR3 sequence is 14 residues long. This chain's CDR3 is CASSRIDRNTEAFF. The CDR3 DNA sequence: TGTGCCAGCAGCCGAATCGACAGGAACACTGAAGCTTTCTTT.

The CDR3 nucleotides read TGTGCCAGCAGCTTGGCTAGCGGGAGGGCCACAGATACGCAGTATTTT. It is translated as CASSLASGRATDTQYF. This rearrangement joins TRBV7-9 to TRBJ2-3, with TRBD2 identical over 12 bases. The V gene's germline CDR1 is SEHNR and CDR2 FQNEAQ (reference sequence). With 3 bases clipped from V and 2 bases from J, the junction kept 3 bases outside the gene matches. The length of the CDR3 is 16 residues.

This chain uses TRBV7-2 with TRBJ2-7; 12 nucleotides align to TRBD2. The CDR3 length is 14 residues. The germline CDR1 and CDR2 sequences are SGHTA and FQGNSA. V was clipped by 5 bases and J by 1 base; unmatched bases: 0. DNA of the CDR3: TGTGCCAGCAGCGGACTAGCGGGATCCTACGAGCAGTACTTC. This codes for CASSGLAGSYEQYF. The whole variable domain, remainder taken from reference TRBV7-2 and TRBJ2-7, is GAGVSQSPSNKVTEKGKDVELRCDPISGHTALYWYRQSLGQGLEFLIYFQGNSAPDKSGLPSDRFSAERTGGSVSTLTIQRTQQEDSAVYLCASSGLAGSYEQYFGPGTRLTVT.

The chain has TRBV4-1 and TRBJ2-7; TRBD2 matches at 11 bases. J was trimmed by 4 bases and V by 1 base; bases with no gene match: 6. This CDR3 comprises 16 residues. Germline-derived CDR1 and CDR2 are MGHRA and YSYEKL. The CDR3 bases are TGCGCCAGCAGCCAAGCGCTCACTAGCGGGAGTTACGAGCAGTACTTC. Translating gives CASSQALTSGSYEQYF.

CDR3 sequence: CAGGKGPNNEKLFF. Written as DNA, the CDR3 is TGTGCCGGGGGGAAGGGACCAAATAATGAAAAACTGTTTTTT. The chain couples TRBV2 to TRBJ1-4; D is possibly TRBD1 (5 bases). Germline values: CDR1 SNHLY, CDR2 FYNNEI. The V and J ends lost 11 bases and 4 bases respectively, with 17 bases between them. There are 14 residues in the CDR3.